These 29 T cell receptor beta chains originate from one sample sequenced in a study of blood T cell repertoires in COVID-19. The repertoire was sequenced with immunoSEQ multiplex PCR; TCRdb's copy has only in-frame clones and lacks some. The profile shows about 120,000 clones, approximately 80% of them singletons. The sequenced material came from peripheral blood. Every receptor here comes from a human donor in a cohort sampled during active COVID-19.

There are a few counts of this clone. The chain combines TRBV16 with TRBJ2-6, with a possible D match to TRBD2 (5 bases). The CDR3 is 15 amino acids. Germline V lookup: CDR1 KGHSY, CDR2 FQNENV. Trimming took 3 bases from V and 1 from J, leaving 7 bases between them. CDR3 residues: CASSHGESGANVLTF. In nucleotides, the CDR3 is TGTGCCAGCAGCCACGGGGAGTCTGGGGCCAACGTCCTGACTTTC. The complete variable domain, with remaining parts taken from reference TRBV16 and TRBJ2-6, reads GEEVAQTPKHLVRGEGQKAKLYCAPIKGHSYVFWYQQVLKNEFKFLISFQNENVFDETGMPKERFSAKCLPNSPCSLEIQATKLEDSAVYFCASSHGESGANVLTFGAGSRLTVL.

This clone was seen more than once but under ten times. The rearrangement uses TRBV19 and TRBJ1-5; weak D call: TRBD1 (5 bases). The CDR3 is 14 residues long. Germline V gives CDR1 LNHDA, CDR2 SQIVND (reference sequence). The V gene lost 7 bases and the J gene lost 1 base, with 11 bases spanning the gap. The CDR3 DNA reads as TGTGCCAGTAAACAGGTACGCAGCAATCAGCCCCAGCATTTT. This codes for CASKQVRSNQPQHF. The full variable domain, its missing parts supplied by reference TRBV19 and TRBJ1-5, is DGGITQSPKYLFRKEGQNVTLSCEQNLNHDAMYWYRQDPGQGLRLIYYSQIVNDFQKGDIAEGYSVSREKKESFPLTVTSAQKNPTAFYLCASKQVRSNQPQHFGDGTRLSIL.

This chain joins TRBV19 and TRBJ1-4; D not certain. V was trimmed by 5 bases and J by 5 bases, leaving 18 bases between them. Germline-derived CDR1 and CDR2 are LNHDA and SQIVND (reference sequence). The CDR3 has 16 amino acids. The CDR3 protein is CASSPGGRLANEKLFF. CDR3 bases: TGTGCCAGTAGTCCCGGTGGGAGGTTAGCAAATGAAAAACTGTTTTTT. The variable domain in full, completed from reference TRBV19 and TRBJ1-4, reads DGGITQSPKYLFRKEGQNVTLSCEQNLNHDAMYWYRQDPGQGLRLIYYSQIVNDFQKGDIAEGYSVSREKKESFPLTVTSAQKNPTAFYLCASSPGGRLANEKLFFGSGTQLSVL.

The gene calls are TRBV28 and TRBJ2-7; D is possibly TRBD1 (6 bases). The CDR3 is made up of 14 amino acids. Trimming cost V 2 bases and J 5 bases, with 13 bases left between them. CDR1 MDHEN and CDR2 SYDVKM come from the germline V gene. CDR3 in amino acids: CASSLVGGSHEQYF. The CDR3 region has the DNA TGTGCCAGCAGTTTAGTAGGGGGTTCCCACGAGCAGTACTTC.

This clone was found once. The rearrangement links TRBV19 to TRBJ2-2, with D possibly TRBD1 on 5 matching bases. The germline V gene encodes CDR1 LNHDA and CDR2 SQIVND (reference sequence). This CDR3 comprises 14 residues. Trimming took 3 bases from V and 6 from J, leaving 11 bases between them. CDR3 loop: CASSIQGGAGELFF. CDR3 sequence (DNA): TGTGCCAGTAGTATCCAGGGTGGAGCCGGGGAGCTGTTTTTT.

This chain joins TRBV24-1 and TRBJ2-1, with D possibly matching TRBD1 (6 bases). V gave up 4 bases and J gave up 9 bases, with 18 bases separating them. CDR1 is KGHDR and CDR2 is SFDVKD in the germline V gene. This CDR3 has 15 amino acids. The CDR3 DNA sequence: TGTGCCACCAGTGACCCCCAGGGGCAGGCGGCTGAGCAGTTCTTC. It is translated as CATSDPQGQAAEQFF.

This clone was seen just once. The chain combines TRBV6-1 with TRBJ2-7; TRBD2 matches at 8 bases. The CDR3 sequence is 16 residues long. Germline-derived CDR1 and CDR2 are MNHNS and SASEGT. Trimming took 4 bases from V and 7 from J; bases not matched to a gene: 15. The CDR3 sequence: CASSGAGGSQWSEQYF. As DNA, the CDR3 is TGTGCCAGCAGTGGTGCGGGGGGATCTCAGTGGAGTGAGCAGTACTTC.

The chain joins TRBV12-3 or TRBV12-4 to TRBJ2-7; D possibly corresponds to TRBD2 (5 bases). The CDR3 is 12 residues long. Trimming removed 4 bases from V and 9 bases from J, with 13 bases in between. CDR3 bases: TGTGCCAGCAGTTCCACTCGCCGGGGGCAGTACTTC. Residues: CASSSTRRGQYF.

The genes are TRBV4-3 and TRBJ1-3; D is unresolved. This CDR3 has 15 amino acids. With 1 base removed from V and 0 bases from J, the gap between germline ends came to 7 bases. Germline V gene sequence: CDR1 LGHNA, CDR2 YSLEER. CDR3 amino acids: CASSQGPGSGNTIYF. DNA of the CDR3: TGCGCCAGCAGCCAAGGCCCCGGCTCTGGAAACACCATATATTTT.

This chain links TRBV9 with TRBJ2-3; TRBD2 aligns across 14 bases. Germline-derived CDR1 and CDR2 are SGDLS and YYNGEE. Trimming took 3 bases from V and 4 from J; bases not matched to a gene: 7. The CDR3 extends over 17 amino acids. The CDR3 is CASSATSGGVRSDTQYF. The CDR3 DNA reads TGTGCCAGCAGCGCGACTAGCGGGGGGGTCCGCTCAGATACGCAGTATTTT.

The chain has TRBV19 and TRBJ2-1; 10 positions agree with TRBD2. V was pared by 5 bases and J by 4 bases, with 8 bases of the junction left unmatched. The length of the CDR3 is 16 residues. The V gene's germline CDR1 is LNHDA and CDR2 SQIVND (reference sequence). CDR3 in amino acids: CASSLLAGGNYNEQFF. The DNA of the CDR3 is TGTGCCAGTAGTTTATTAGCGGGGGGCAATTACAATGAGCAGTTCTTC.

This clone has only one observation. The chain couples TRBV27 to TRBJ2-2, with D perhaps TRBD2 (5 bases). Germline V gene data show CDR1 as MNHEY and CDR2 as SMNVEV (reference sequence). The CDR3 covers 16 residues. Trimming stripped 1 base from V and 3 bases from J, with 12 bases between. The CDR3 reads CASSLLLGLDTGELFF. The CDR3 DNA reads as TGTGCCAGCAGTTTATTACTAGGCTTAGACACCGGGGAGCTGTTTTTT.

This clone appeared once. The CDR3 protein is CAISATGPATNEKLFF. CDR3 nucleotides: TGTGCCATCAGTGCGACAGGGCCTGCAACTAATGAAAAACTGTTTTTT. V usage is TRBV10-3 and J usage is TRBJ1-4; TRBD1 aligns across 7 bases. Unmatched junction bases numbered 5, after V lost 4 bases and J lost 0 bases. The CDR3 contains 16 residues. The V gene's germline CDR1 is ENHRY and CDR2 SYGVKD.

The CDR3 region is CASRLLSQGLFNQPQHF. The DNA of the CDR3 is TGTGCCAGCAGACTCCTTTCACAGGGCCTCTTCAATCAGCCCCAGCATTTT. The chain combines TRBV28 with TRBJ1-5, with a possible D match to TRBD1 (6 bases). V gave up 6 bases and J gave up 3 bases, with 21 bases separating them. The CDR3 length is 17 residues. From germline, CDR1 is MDHEN and CDR2 SYDVKM. Variable domain in full (rest from reference TRBV28 and TRBJ1-5): DVKVTQSSRYLVKRTGEKVFLECVQDMDHENMFWYRQDPGLGLRLIYFSYDVKMKEKGDIPEGYSVSREKKERFSLILESASTNQTSMYLCASRLLSQGLFNQPQHFGDGTRLSIL.

The gene calls are TRBV18 and TRBJ2-2; 7 nucleotides align to TRBD1. This CDR3 spans 14 amino acids. In germline, CDR1 is KGHSH, CDR2 LQKENI. The ends lost 4 bases at V and 4 bases at J; junction bases unmatched: 3. CDR3 DNA sequence: TGTGCCAGCTCACTAGACAGGGCCACCGGGGAGCTGTTTTTT. This sequence encodes CASSLDRATGELFF.

This chain links TRBV10-3 with TRBJ2-1; D is possibly TRBD2 (5 bases). CDR3 length: 12 residues. Trimming cost V 6 bases and J 8 bases, with 11 bases left between them. Germline V gene data show CDR1 as ENHRY and CDR2 as SYGVKD. The CDR3 sequence: CAIRMDSHEQFF. The CDR3 region has the DNA TGTGCCATCAGAATGGACTCGCATGAGCAGTTCTTC.

This clone was observed a single time. The chain joins TRBV5-1 to TRBJ2-2, with 13 bases that match TRBD2. Germline lookup yields CDR1 SGHRS and CDR2 YFSETQ. The junction had 7 bases not matched to a gene; V was cut back by 2 bases and J by 3 bases. The CDR3 loop spans 18 amino acids. CDR3 bases: TGCGCCAGCAGCTTAACTAGCGGGGGGGCCTCCCACACCGGGGAGCTGTTTTTT. It translates to CASSLTSGGASHTGELFF.

The CDR3 DNA sequence: TGTGCCAGCAGCTCCTGGACAGCCTATCAAGAGACCCAGTACTTC. Translating it yields CASSSWTAYQETQYF. The chain employs TRBV7-2 and TRBJ2-5, with a possible D match to TRBD1 (6 bases). Germline lookup yields CDR1 SGHTA and CDR2 FQGNSA. This CDR3 is 15 amino acids long. V was shortened by 4 bases and J by 2 bases, with 14 bases between the two germline ends.

The chain joins TRBV15 to TRBJ2-7, with D perhaps TRBD2 (6 bases). CDR3 length: 14 amino acids. V lost 2 bases to trimming and J lost 6 bases, with 14 bases between them. Looked up from germline, CDR1 is LNHNV and CDR2 is YYDKDF (reference sequence). CDR3 amino acids: CATSRPQGGSEQYF. In DNA, the CDR3 is TGTGCCACCAGCAGACCTCAAGGAGGGTCCGAGCAGTACTTC.

This chain links TRBV11-2 with TRBJ2-1, with D unresolved. The V end lost 5 bases, the J end lost 8 bases, and 13 bases lay between the germline ends. The CDR3 consists of 13 residues. The germline gives CDR1 SGHAT, CDR2 FQNNGV. The CDR3 here is CASSIAQNYEQFF. As DNA, the CDR3 is TGTGCCAGCAGCATAGCCCAGAATTATGAGCAGTTCTTC. Full variable domain (rest looked up from reference TRBV11-2 and TRBJ2-1): EAGVAQSPRYKIIEKRQSVAFWCNPISGHATLYWYQQILGQGPKLLIQFQNNGVVDDSQLPKDRFSAERLKGVDSTLKIQPAKLEDSAVYLCASSIAQNYEQFFGPGTRLTVL.

This clone appeared a single time. J is TRBJ2-1 and V is TRBV6-4; 14 bases are shared with TRBD2. Germline values: CDR1 MRHNA, CDR2 SNTAGT. CDR3 length: 16 residues. J lost 9 bases, V lost 2 bases, and 6 bases had no gene match. CDR3 nucleotides: TGTGCCAGCAGTGACGATGGGACTAGCGGGGGCCGTGAGCAGTTCTTC. It specifies CASSDDGTSGGREQFF.

The V and J genes are TRBV21-1 and TRBJ2-7; TRBD2 was called by the table and not checked on the DNA. TRBV21-1 is marked as a pseudogene. This CDR3 comprises 15 residues. The CDR3 reads CASSKAGGVSYEQYF. CDR3 bases: TGTGCCAGCAGCAAAGCTGGCGGGGTTTCCTACGAGCAGTACTTC.

The chain employs TRBV5-4 and TRBJ1-2; D perhaps matches TRBD1 (6 bases). Trimming removed 4 bases from V and 1 base from J, with 8 bases in between. CDR3 length: 13 amino acids. Germline V CDR1 and CDR2: SGHNT, YYREEE (reference sequence). The CDR3 sequence is CASSKDSNYGYTF. CDR3 nucleotides: TGTGCCAGCAGCAAGGACAGTAACTATGGCTACACCTTC.

This chain links TRBV5-4 with TRBJ2-7, with TRBD1 matching over 8 bases. CDR1 is SGHNT, CDR2 YYREEE, per germline (reference sequence). V was clipped by 3 bases and J by 2 bases; unmatched bases: 4. The length of the CDR3 is 14 residues. The CDR3 DNA sequence: TGTGCCAGCAGCTGGGAGACAGGGGCCTACGAGCAGTACTTC. It translates to CASSWETGAYEQYF.

The chain employs TRBV10-1 and TRBJ2-3; 9 nucleotides align to TRBD2. This CDR3 has 16 amino acids. Germline V gene sequence: CDR1 WNHNN, CDR2 SYGVQD (reference sequence). J gave up 6 bases and V 2 bases, and 9 bases lay outside the gene matches. The CDR3 loop is CASSENPGTSSDTQYF. The CDR3 region has the DNA TGCGCCAGCAGTGAGAACCCTGGGACTAGCAGCGATACGCAGTATTTT.

This chain links TRBV18 with TRBJ2-1, with 8 bases aligning to TRBD2. CDR3 length: 16 residues. CDR1 is KGHSH, CDR2 LQKENI, per germline. Trimming removed 0 bases from V and 8 bases from J; junction bases left unmatched: 9. The CDR3 spells CASSPPGLGIYDEQFF. The CDR3 nucleotides are TGTGCCAGCTCACCACCGGGACTAGGGATTTACGATGAGCAGTTCTTC. The complete variable domain, with remaining parts taken from reference TRBV18 and TRBJ2-1, reads NAGVMQNPRHLVRRRGQEARLRCSPMKGHSHVYWYRQLPEEGLKFMVYLQKENIIDESGMPKERFSAEFPKEGPSILRIQQVVRGDSAAYFCASSPPGLGIYDEQFFGPGTRLTVL.

The rearrangement links TRBV24-1 to TRBJ2-1, with TRBD1 matching 8 bases. The CDR3 is 15 residues long. Germline loops: CDR1 KGHDR, CDR2 SFDVKD. Unmatched junction bases numbered 5, after V lost 3 bases and J lost 5 bases. CDR3 sequence reads: CATSDAGGDHNEQFF. For the CDR3, the DNA is TGTGCCACCAGTGATGCAGGGGGCGACCACAATGAGCAGTTCTTC.

The chain employs TRBV6-5 and TRBJ2-3, with TRBD1 as a possible D gene (6 bases). This CDR3 has 13 residues. Looked up from germline, CDR1 is MNHEY and CDR2 is SVGAGI. Trimming removed 8 bases at V and 2 bases at J, with 11 bases between. In nucleotides, the CDR3 is TGTGCCAGCTTGGCAGGGGTCACAGATACGCAGTATTTT. Translating gives CASLAGVTDTQYF.

This clone was seen a handful of times. V usage is TRBV5-1 and J usage is TRBJ1-4, with D maybe TRBD1 (5 bases). The CDR3 spans 15 residues. The V end was cut by 0 bases, the J end by 6 bases, with 12 bases between. Germline V gene sequence: CDR1 SGHRS, CDR2 YFSETQ. In DNA, the CDR3 is TGCGCCAGCAGCTTGGGGGGCAGGCCGGATGAAAAACTGTTTTTT. Encoded protein: CASSLGGRPDEKLFF. The full variable domain, in which reference TRBV5-1 and TRBJ1-4 provide the parts outside the CDR3, is KAGVTQTPRYLIKTRGQQVTLSCSPISGHRSVSWYQQTPGQGLQFLFEYFSETQRNKGNFPGRFSGRQFSNSRSEMNVSTLELGDSALYLCASSLGGRPDEKLFFGSGTQLSVL.